The 27 T cell receptor beta chains in this list originate from one sample, sequenced in a study of CD8+CD57+ T cells in acquired aplastic anemia. Genomic DNA was employed as the template in profiling TCR beta VDJ and CDR3. TCRdb reprocessed the reads with MiXCR, giving one entry per CDR3 protein. This table holds 130,000 or so distinct CDR3 sequences, under 65% found once. Patients who underwent sequencing had shown CD8+CD57+ cell expansion by flow cytometry. The sample was sorted CD4+, CD8+, or CD8+CD57+ T cells (not recorded which) from PBMCs. These receptors were obtained from a human donor with aplastic anemia.

As concerns this clonotype: The junction shows a germline mismatch at one end, possibly a read error. The V and J genes are TRBV7-8 and TRBJ2-7; D may be TRBD1 (5 bases). The CDR3 sequence is 14 residues long. Germline V gene lookup returns CDR1 SGHVS and CDR2 FQNEAQ. The CDR3 DNA reads TGTGTCAGCAGCCTCCCAGGGCCCTACTACGAGCAGTACTTC. Its translation: CVSSLPGPYYEQYF.

The chain couples TRBV11-2 to TRBJ1-6; possibly TRBD1 for D (6 bases). The ends were cut back, 5 bases at V and 5 bases at J, with 19 bases in the middle. Per germline, CDR1 SGHAT and CDR2 FQNNGV. The CDR3 spans 17 residues. In DNA form, the CDR3 reads TGTGCCAGCAGCCCAACAGCGGGGGGCGCGAATAATTCACCCCTCCACTTT. This encodes CASSPTAGGANNSPLHF.

This rearrangement joins TRBV15 to TRBJ2-7, with D possibly TRBD1 on 5 matching bases. The CDR3 covers 13 residues. V shed 0 bases and J shed 10 bases, with 13 bases lying between them. From germline, CDR1 is LNHNV and CDR2 YYDKDF (reference sequence). The CDR3 spells CATSRDRKGNQYF. As DNA, the CDR3 is TGTGCCACCAGCAGAGATCGAAAGGGGAACCAGTACTTC.

To note about this clonotype: The junction shows a germline mismatch at one end, possibly a read error. The V and J genes are TRBV7-6 and TRBJ2-1; TRBD2 might be the D (5 bases). CDR1 and CDR2 from the germline V gene are SGHVS and FNYEAQ. The CDR3 consists of 16 residues. The CDR3 sequence is CASILGLLTGNNEQFF. In DNA form, the CDR3 reads TGTGCCAGCATCTTAGGGCTACTAACGGGGAACAATGAGCAGTTCTTC.

This clonotype was found many times. A much larger clone lies a single base off, so this may be a read error. The chain has TRBV10-3 and TRBJ1-3; D gene ambiguous. This CDR3 has 13 residues. Germline V CDR1 and CDR2: ENHRY, SYGVKD. This CDR3 reads CATSGGDPNTIYF. DNA for the CDR3: TGTGCCACCAGTGGCGGGGATCCGAACACCATATATTTT.

In this sample, this clonotype turned up many times. CDR3 in DNA: TGTGCCAGTAGTCACGACTTAAACACCGGGGAGCTGTTTTTT. This codes for CASSHDLNTGELFF. The chain links TRBV19 to TRBJ2-2; D gene unclear. The CDR3 sequence is 14 residues long. CDR1 and CDR2 from the germline V gene are LNHDA and SQIVND (reference sequence). With 5 bases removed from V and 2 bases from J, the gap between germline ends came to 9 bases.

The chain recombines TRBV7-2 with TRBJ2-5; the D call may be TRBD1 or TRBD2 (6 bases each). Germline V gene sequence: CDR1 SGHTA, CDR2 FQGNSA. This CDR3 comprises 13 residues. V was trimmed by 6 bases and J by 5 bases, leaving 13 bases between them. The DNA for the CDR3 is TGTGCCAGCAGACCCGGGGGCCGGGAGACCCAGTACTTC. This codes for CASRPGGRETQYF.

The chain employs TRBV20-1 and TRBJ1-6; 7 nucleotides line up with TRBD1. Germline V gene sequence: CDR1 DFQATT, CDR2 SNEGSKA (reference sequence). The CDR3 consists of 14 residues. J lost 10 bases, V lost 5 bases, and 11 bases had no gene match. The CDR3 nucleotides read TGCAGTGCTCACAGGGGCGCTTTGAGATCACCCCTCCACTTT. Protein product: CSAHRGALRSPLHF.

The chain links TRBV4-2 to TRBJ1-2; possible D gene TRBD1, 5 bases. This CDR3 is built from 16 residues. Germline CDR1 is LGHNA and CDR2 is YNFKEQ. The V and J ends lost 0 bases and 7 bases respectively, with 18 bases between them. The chain's CDR3 is CASSQDGGTAGLGYTF. CDR3 sequence (DNA): TGTGCCAGCAGCCAAGATGGGGGGACGGCGGGTCTTGGCTACACCTTC.

The J gene is TRBJ1-4, the V gene TRBV29-1; the D gene is possibly TRBD1 (5 bases). V shed 7 bases and J shed 5 bases, with 17 bases lying between them. The CDR3 is made up of 14 amino acids. CDR1 and CDR2 from the germline V gene are SQVTM and ANQGSEA. The CDR3 DNA reads as TGCAGCGGTAGCACTGGGGGGTCGAATGAAAAACTGTTTTTT. Translating gives CSGSTGGSNEKLFF.

This clonotype was detected ten times or more. The chain links TRBV15 to TRBJ2-1, with TRBD2 identical over 9 bases. The germline V gene encodes CDR1 LNHNV and CDR2 YYDKDF (reference sequence). This CDR3 is built from 13 residues. The ends lost 6 bases at V and 3 bases at J; junction bases unmatched: 0. DNA of the CDR3: TGTGCCACCAGGACTAGCGGCTACAATGAGCAGTTCTTC. As protein: CATRTSGYNEQFF.

CDR3 in DNA: TGTGCCACCAGCAGTCCAGGGGTTGGCTACACCTTC. It specifies CATSSPGVGYTF. This chain connects TRBV15 to TRBJ1-2; possibly TRBD1 for D (6 bases). Trimming took off 3 bases at V and 7 bases at J, with 9 bases between the two ends. This CDR3 is built from 12 residues. Looked up from germline, CDR1 is LNHNV and CDR2 is YYDKDF (reference sequence).

The V gene is TRBV25-1, the J gene TRBJ2-1; D may be TRBD2 (5 bases). CDR3 length: 15 residues. The germline V gene encodes CDR1 MGHDK and CDR2 SYGVNS. Trimming pared 1 base from V and 5 bases from J, leaving 12 bases between. CDR3 nucleotides: TGTGCCAGCAGTGAATCCGGGGATCTCCACAATGAGCAGTTCTTC. Residues: CASSESGDLHNEQFF.

This clonotype was picked up many times. This chain joins TRBV7-8 and TRBJ2-2; D is unresolved. Trimming removed 8 bases at V and 7 bases at J, with 5 bases between. CDR3 size: 10 residues. Germline CDR1 SGHVS, CDR2 FQNEAQ. CDR3 bases: TGTGCCAGCCCCAACGGGGAGCTGTTTTTT. Protein sequence: CASPNGELFF.

This chain connects TRBV11-2 to TRBJ2-7; perhaps TRBD1 as D (6 bases). Germline CDR1 and CDR2: SGHAT and FQNNGV. The CDR3 is 16 residues long. Trimming stripped 3 bases from V and 0 bases from J, with 15 bases between. CDR3 loop: CASSFEAGGGSYEQYF. The CDR3, as DNA: TGTGCCAGCAGCTTCGAGGCTGGGGGCGGCTCCTACGAGCAGTACTTC.

As regards this clonotype: A junction boundary mismatches the germline segment, possibly from a read error. The chain has TRBV15 and TRBJ2-4, with D possibly matching TRBD2 (6 bases). Germline loops: CDR1 LNHNV, CDR2 YYDKDF (reference sequence). The CDR3 runs 15 residues. The CDR3 bases are TGTGCCACCAGCGAGGGCCTACTAGCCGAAAACATTCAGTACTTC. Translated, it gives CATSEGLLAENIQYF.

This sequence joins TRBV6-4 and TRBJ2-7; 8 bases line up with TRBD1. Trimming removed 5 bases from V and 1 base from J; junction bases left unmatched: 4. The CDR3 contains 14 residues. Germline CDR1 MRHNA, CDR2 SNTAGT. DNA of the CDR3: TGTGCCAGCAGTCCGGGACAGGAATCCTACGAGCAGTACTTC. Its protein product is CASSPGQESYEQYF.

The rearrangement joins TRBV2 to TRBJ2-7; TRBD1 matches at 7 bases. The CDR3 has 13 amino acids. V shed 6 bases, J shed 3 bases, and the junction held 5 bases outside the gene matches. The germline gives CDR1 SNHLY, CDR2 FYNNEI. The CDR3 reads CASSPGQVYEQYF. The CDR3 nucleotides are TGTGCCAGCAGCCCCGGACAGGTCTACGAGCAGTACTTC.

This clonotype has at least ten counts. The gene calls are TRBV5-6 and TRBJ1-2; D possibly corresponds to TRBD1 (5 bases). The V gene's germline CDR1 is SGHDT and CDR2 YYEEEE. The CDR3 spans 15 residues. Trimming cost V 4 bases and J 7 bases, with 20 bases left between them. The CDR3 protein is CASSPFNGAHLGYTF. The CDR3 DNA reads as TGTGCCAGCAGCCCGTTCAACGGGGCGCATCTTGGCTACACCTTC.

Judged by abundance, this clonotype is large. The chain employs TRBV20-1 and TRBJ1-5; D is perhaps TRBD1 (6 bases). Trimming took 3 bases from V and 1 from J, leaving 16 bases between them. Germline-derived CDR1 and CDR2 are DFQATT and SNEGSKA (reference sequence). The CDR3 sequence is 16 residues long. The CDR3 region has the DNA TGCAGTGCTAGGTTAGGGAAAAGGGGGAGCAATCAGCCCCAGCATTTT. This translates into CSARLGKRGSNQPQHF.

The V gene is TRBV13, the J gene TRBJ2-7, with 10 positions matching TRBD1. V gave up 5 bases and J gave up 5 bases; unmatched junction bases: 6. Germline assignment: CDR1 PRHDT and CDR2 FYEKMQ (reference sequence). The CDR3 covers 14 residues. The CDR3 here is CASSNRDRGNEQYF. CDR3 DNA sequence: TGTGCCAGCAGCAACCGGGACAGGGGCAACGAGCAGTACTTC.

Ten or more counts support this clonotype. The V call is TRBV29-1, the J call TRBJ2-6; D gene unclear. The CDR3 runs 13 residues. CDR1 is SQVTM and CDR2 is ANQGSEA in the germline V gene. The V and J ends lost 4 bases and 4 bases respectively, with 8 bases between them. The CDR3 nucleotides read TGCAGCGTTGTTCCCCCGGGGGCCAACGTCCTGACTTTC. Translating it yields CSVVPPGANVLTF.

There are many counts of this clonotype. The chain is built from TRBV5-6 and TRBJ2-1; 14 bases are shared with TRBD2. Trimming took 0 bases from V and 9 from J; bases not matched to a gene: 8. Germline V gene lookup returns CDR1 SGHDT and CDR2 YYEEEE. The CDR3 is made up of 17 amino acids. In DNA form, the CDR3 reads TGTGCCAGCAGCTTGGAAATGACTAGCGGGAGGGTAGGTGAGCAGTTCTTC. Its protein is CASSLEMTSGRVGEQFF.

This clonotype has ten or more counts. This chain links TRBV29-1 with TRBJ2-3; 8 bases fit TRBD2. From germline, CDR1 is SQVTM and CDR2 ANQGSEA. The CDR3 loop spans 16 amino acids. With 7 bases clipped from V and 3 bases from J, the junction kept 15 bases outside the gene matches. The CDR3 DNA is TGCAGCGCCCTAGGGCTAGCGGGCCAGAAGACAGATACGCAGTATTTT. Protein sequence: CSALGLAGQKTDTQYF.

Regarding this clonotype: This is likely a read error, given that the CDR3 carries no conserved phenylalanine or tryptophan at its end. The V and J genes are TRBV24-1 and TRBJ1-6; tentative D call: TRBD1 (6 bases). This CDR3 spans 13 amino acids. Between the trimmed V and J ends, which lost 7 bases and 7 bases, there was a span of 10 bases. Germline V gene lookup returns CDR1 KGHDR and CDR2 SFDVKD. CDR3 sequence reads: CATSQGNNSPLHS. CDR3 DNA: TGTGCCACCAGCCAGGGGAACAATTCACCCCTCCACTCT.

V is TRBV5-1 and J is TRBJ1-4; perhaps TRBD1 as D (6 bases). The germline V gene encodes CDR1 SGHRS and CDR2 YFSETQ. V was clipped by 6 bases and J by 8 bases, with 17 bases between them. This CDR3 has 14 amino acids. CDR3 DNA: TGCGCCAGCAAGAACCCAGGGGCGGGGGAAAAACTGTTTTTT. This encodes CASKNPGAGEKLFF.

The chain recombines TRBV19 with TRBJ1-2; perhaps TRBD1 as D (5 bases). V lost 6 bases to trimming and J lost 4 bases, with 15 bases between them. The CDR3 loop spans 14 amino acids. Germline-derived CDR1 and CDR2 are LNHDA and SQIVND (reference sequence). The DNA for the CDR3 is TGTGCCAGTAGGCCGGGACGGAGCCTCTATGGCTACACCTTC. As protein: CASRPGRSLYGYTF.